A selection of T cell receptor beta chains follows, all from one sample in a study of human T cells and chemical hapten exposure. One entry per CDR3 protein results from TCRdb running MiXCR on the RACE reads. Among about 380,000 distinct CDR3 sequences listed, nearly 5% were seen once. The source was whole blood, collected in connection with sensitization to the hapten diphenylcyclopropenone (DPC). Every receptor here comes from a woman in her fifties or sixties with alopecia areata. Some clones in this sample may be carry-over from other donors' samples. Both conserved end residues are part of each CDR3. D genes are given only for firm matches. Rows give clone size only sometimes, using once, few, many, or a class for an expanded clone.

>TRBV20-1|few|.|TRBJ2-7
CSARSEGASYEQYF
TGCAGTGCTAGATCGGAGGGGGCCTCCTACGAGCAGTACTTC
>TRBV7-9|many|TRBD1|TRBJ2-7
CASSTNRGRSSYEQYF
TGTGCCAGCAGCACGAACAGGGGGCGAAGCTCCTACGAGCAGTACTTC
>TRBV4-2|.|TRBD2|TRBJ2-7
CASSQDPTRREDYEQYF
TGTGCCAGCAGCCAAGATCCCACTCGGCGGGAGGACTACGAGCAGTACTTC
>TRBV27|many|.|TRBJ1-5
CASSPRAGRGNQPQHF
TGTGCCAGCAGCCCCCGCGCGGGGAGAGGCAATCAGCCCCAGCATTTT
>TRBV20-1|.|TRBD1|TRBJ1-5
CSARPIGQGMSNQPQHF
TGCAGTGCTAGACCAATCGGACAGGGGATGAGCAATCAGCCCCAGCATTTT
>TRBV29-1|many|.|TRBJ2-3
CSGLGVGDTQYF
TGCAGCGGTTTAGGGGTGGGAGATACGCAGTATTTT
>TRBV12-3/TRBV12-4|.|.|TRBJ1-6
CASSLEVLSSYNSPLHF
TGTGCCAGCAGTTTAGAAGTCCTGAGCTCCTATAATTCACCCCTCCACTTT
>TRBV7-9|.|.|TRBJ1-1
CASTRDSFRAFF
TGTGCCAGCACCCGGGACTCTTTTAGAGCTTTCTTT
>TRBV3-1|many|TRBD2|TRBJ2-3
CASNPQEGGPADTQYF
TGTGCCAGCAACCCCCAAGAGGGAGGGCCCGCGGATACGCAGTATTTT
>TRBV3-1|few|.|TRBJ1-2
CASSQGPGVGGYTF
TGTGCCAGCAGCCAAGGCCCAGGGGTAGGAGGCTACACCTTC
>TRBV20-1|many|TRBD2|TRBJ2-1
CSARRTSGRYNEQFF
TGCAGTGCCCGGCGGACTAGCGGGAGATACAATGAGCAGTTCTTC
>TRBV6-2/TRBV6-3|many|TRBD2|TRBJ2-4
CASSETSATAKNIQYF
TGTGCCAGCAGCGAAACTAGCGCGACAGCCAAAAACATTCAGTACTTC
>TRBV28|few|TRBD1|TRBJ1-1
CASSLRQGLNTEAFF
TGTGCCAGCAGTTTAAGACAGGGGTTAAACACTGAAGCTTTCTTT
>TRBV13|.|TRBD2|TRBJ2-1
CASSLGDTDSGGPGEQFF
TGTGCCAGCAGCTTAGGCGATACCGATAGCGGGGGACCGGGTGAGCAGTTCTTC
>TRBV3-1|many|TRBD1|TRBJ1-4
CASSLGQVITNEKLFF
TGTGCCAGCAGCCTGGGACAGGTGATTACTAATGAAAAACTGTTTTTT
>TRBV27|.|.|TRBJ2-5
CASSAVDSVGETQYF
TGTGCCAGCAGTGCCGTAGACTCGGTCGGAGAGACCCAGTACTTC